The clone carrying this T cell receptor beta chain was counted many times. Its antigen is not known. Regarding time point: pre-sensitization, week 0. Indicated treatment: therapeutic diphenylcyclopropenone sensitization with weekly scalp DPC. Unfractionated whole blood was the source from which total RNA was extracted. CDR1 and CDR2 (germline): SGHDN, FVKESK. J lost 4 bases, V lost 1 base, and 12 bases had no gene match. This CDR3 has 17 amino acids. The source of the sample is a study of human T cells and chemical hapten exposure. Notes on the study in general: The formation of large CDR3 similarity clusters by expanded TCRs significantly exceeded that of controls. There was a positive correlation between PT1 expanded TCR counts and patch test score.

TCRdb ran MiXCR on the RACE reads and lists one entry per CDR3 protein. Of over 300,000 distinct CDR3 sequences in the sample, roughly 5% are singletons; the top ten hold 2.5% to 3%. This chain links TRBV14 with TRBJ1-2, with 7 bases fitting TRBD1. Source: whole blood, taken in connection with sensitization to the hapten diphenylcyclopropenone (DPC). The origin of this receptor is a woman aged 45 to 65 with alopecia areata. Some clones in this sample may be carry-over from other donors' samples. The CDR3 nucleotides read TGTGCCAGCAGCCAAGGCCCTCGGGACAGTCAATTCTATGGCTACACCTTC. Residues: CASSQGPRDSQFYGYTF.